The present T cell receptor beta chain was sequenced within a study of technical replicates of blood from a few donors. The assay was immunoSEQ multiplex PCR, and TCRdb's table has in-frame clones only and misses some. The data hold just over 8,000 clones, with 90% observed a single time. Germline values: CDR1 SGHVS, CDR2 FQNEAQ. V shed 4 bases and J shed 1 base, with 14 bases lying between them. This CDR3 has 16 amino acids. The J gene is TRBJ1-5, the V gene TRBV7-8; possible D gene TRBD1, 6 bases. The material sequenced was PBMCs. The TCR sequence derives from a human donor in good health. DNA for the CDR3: TGTGCCAGCAGCTCTTACAGGGTTCCAAGCAATCAGCCCCAGCATTTT. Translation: CASSSYRVPSNQPQHF. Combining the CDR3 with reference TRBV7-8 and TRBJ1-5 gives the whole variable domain GAGVSQSPRYKVAKRGQDVALRCDPISGHVSLFWYQQALGQGPEFLTYFQNEAQLDKSGLPSDRFFAERPEGSVSTLKIQRTQQEDSAVYLCASSSYRVPSNQPQHFGDGTRLSIL.